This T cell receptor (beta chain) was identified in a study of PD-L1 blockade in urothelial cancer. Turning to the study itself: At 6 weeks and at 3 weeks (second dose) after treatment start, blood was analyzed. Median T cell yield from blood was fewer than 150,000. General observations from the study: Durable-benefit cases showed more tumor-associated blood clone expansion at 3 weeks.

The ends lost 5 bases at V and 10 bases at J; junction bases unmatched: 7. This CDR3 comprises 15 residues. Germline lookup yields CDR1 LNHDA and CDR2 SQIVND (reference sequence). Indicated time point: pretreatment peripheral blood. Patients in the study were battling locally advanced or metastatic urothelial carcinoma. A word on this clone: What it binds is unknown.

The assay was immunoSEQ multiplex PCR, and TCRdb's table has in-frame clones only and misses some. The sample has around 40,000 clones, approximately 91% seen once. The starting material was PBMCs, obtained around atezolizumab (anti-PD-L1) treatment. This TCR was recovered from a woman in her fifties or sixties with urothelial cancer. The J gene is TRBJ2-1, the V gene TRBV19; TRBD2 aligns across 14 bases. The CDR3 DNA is TGTGCCAGTAGTGCAGGGACTAGCGGGAGACTGGAGCAGTTCTTC. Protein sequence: CASSAGTSGRLEQFF.